This T cell receptor beta chain is from a study of shared clonotypes between healthy human individuals. Study information: The donor pool was made up of two women and a few men aged 18 to 49.

The ends were cut back, 4 bases at V and 0 bases at J, with 10 bases in the middle. The CDR3 loop spans 15 amino acids. CDR1 is MDHEN and CDR2 is SYDVKM in the germline V gene. At a deep level, the assay was run. Method: immunoSEQ multiplex PCR; TCRdb's copy keeps in-frame clones and lacks some. Here the sample spans about 1.4 million clones, more than 95% being singletons. HIV-negative, healthy adults without recent acute infections or vaccinations were the donors. The chain uses TRBV28 and TRBJ2-1, with D perhaps matching TRBD1 (6 bases). Material for sequencing was naive CD4+ T cells sorted from blood. Subset of the sample: CD45RA+ positively selected. The receptor was derived from a man aged 25 to 45 in good health. CDR3 coding DNA: TGTGCCAGCAGTTCCGGGACAAGCTCCTACAATGAGCAGTTCTTC. Amino acids: CASSSGTSSYNEQFF.